These T cell receptor beta chains were read from a single sample in a study of identical twins. Using its own MiXCR run on the 5' RACE reads, TCRdb lists one record per CDR3 protein. The sample lists about 700,000 distinct CDR3 sequences, under 9% seen once, with around 0.98% in the top ten. The data were also submitted as part of a second study, on yellow fever vaccine responses in identical twins.

The sequenced sample consisted of PBMCs. The receptors derive from a woman aged 18-29 years in good health. The CDR3 runs from the conserved cysteine through the conserved F or W. Size is omitted from some rows. Given values are once, few, many or a class for expanded clones.

clone size	V gene	J gene	CDR3 protein
few	TRBV12-3/TRBV12-4	TRBJ2-1	CASSSGLMNEQFF
few	TRBV5-1	TRBJ2-1	CASSIVAGVTHNEQFF
many	TRBV11-1	TRBJ2-1	CASSLAGVPYNEQFF
NA	TRBV20-1	TRBJ2-7	CSARDRDPGYEQYF
few	TRBV28	TRBJ2-7	CASSFGGPPNEQYF
few	TRBV7-3	TRBJ2-3	CASSLTYRDTQYF
NA	TRBV12-3/TRBV12-4	TRBJ2-5	CASSLAGGLAGGETQYF
few	TRBV7-6	TRBJ2-7	CASSLAHGVHEQYF
NA	TRBV5-1	TRBJ2-5	CASGPPETQYF
NA	TRBV3-1	TRBJ2-3	CASSQGKGDTQYF
NA	TRBV5-3	TRBJ2-7	CAMGPGLLCGSHEQYF
many	TRBV24-1	TRBJ2-2	CATSESGLAGVTGELFF
few	TRBV29-1	TRBJ2-3	CSVPVAGSSTDTQYF